The 8 T cell receptor beta chains below all came from one sample that was sequenced in a study of T cells in Graves' hyperthyroidism and ophthalmopathy. RNA transcripts were the template for amplifying TCR beta CDR3 regions. HTBI primers were employed in a first-round RT-PCR of the TCR CDR3. MiXCR was run by TCRdb on the multiplex PCR reads, yielding one entry per CDR3 protein. The sample contains 300,000 or so distinct CDR3 sequences, 15% to 20% of which appear only once. The sequencing input was blood. Receptors were obtained from a woman in her 50s with Graves' hyperthyroidism.

The CDR3 region has the DNA TGTGCCTCAGAACGGGCTAGCGGGATTTACGAGCAGTACTTC. It is translated as CASERASGIYEQYF. V gene TRBV28 combines with J gene TRBJ2-7; 9 positions agree with TRBD2. The CDR3 is 14 amino acids. Germline V gene sequence: CDR1 MDHEN, CDR2 SYDVKM. V was clipped by 11 bases and J by 4 bases; unmatched bases: 12.

The chain joins TRBV28 to TRBJ2-7; D is possibly TRBD1 (5 bases). The germline V gene encodes CDR1 MDHEN and CDR2 SYDVKM. This CDR3 contains 14 residues. V gave up 7 bases and J gave up 6 bases, with 19 bases separating them. DNA for the CDR3: TGTGCCAGCACCTCATCCCTTCAGGGCCCCGAGCAGTACGTC. Protein sequence: CASTSSLQGPEQYV.

CDR3 loop: CASSFSTSPAYEQYF. For the CDR3, the DNA is TGTGCCAGCAGTTTTTCTACTAGTCCCGCCTACGAGCAGTACTTC. The rearrangement links TRBV28 to TRBJ2-7; possibly TRBD2 for D (5 bases). Germline CDR1 is MDHEN and CDR2 is SYDVKM. This CDR3 comprises 15 residues. The V end lost 3 bases, the J end lost 2 bases, and 14 bases lay between the germline ends.

This clonotype was seen repeatedly, ten times or more. The chain joins TRBV11-2 to TRBJ2-7, with a weak D call TRBD2 (5 bases). Trimming removed 3 bases from V and 0 bases from J, with 9 bases in between. Germline V gene sequence: CDR1 SGHAT, CDR2 FQNNGV. The CDR3 length is 14 residues. Here the CDR3 reads CASSFAGSSYEQYV. The DNA of the CDR3 is TGTGCCAGCAGCTTCGCTGGGAGCTCCTACGAGCAGTACGTC.

This clonotype was seen a few times. This sequence joins TRBV6-1 and TRBJ2-5; 9 bases align to TRBD1. CDR1 is MNHNS and CDR2 is SASEGT in the germline V gene. This CDR3 has 16 residues. Trimming removed 5 bases from V and 1 base from J; junction bases left unmatched: 8. CDR3 in DNA: TGTGCCAGCAGTTACGCCGGGACAGGGCTCCAAGAGACCCAGTACTTC. It codes for CASSYAGTGLQETQYF.

In this sample, this clonotype turned up many times. J is TRBJ2-5 and V is TRBV2; D possibly uses TRBD1 or TRBD2 (5 bases each). Trimming stripped 8 bases from V and 8 bases from J, with 6 bases between. Germline V gene lookup returns CDR1 SNHLY and CDR2 FYNNEI. CDR3 length: 9 residues. The CDR3 DNA reads TGTGCCAGCGGGGACACCCAGTACTTC. Translation: CASGDTQYF.

The chain carries TRBV12-5 and TRBJ2-3; 8 nucleotides match TRBD2. The CDR3 spans 15 residues. With 3 bases clipped from V and 6 bases from J, the junction kept 8 bases outside the gene matches. Germline V CDR1 and CDR2: LGHNT, FRNRAP. CDR3 DNA: TGTGCTAGTGGTTTTGTTGGCGGGGGGCTCGATACGCAGTATTTT. This codes for CASGFVGGGLDTQYF.

This clonotype was observed at least ten times. The CDR3 nucleotides read TGTGCCAGCAGTGAAGGGAAGACACTTAGCAATGAGCAGTTCTTC. This gives the protein CASSEGKTLSNEQFF. The chain carries TRBV6-1 and TRBJ2-1; D gene uncertain. The CDR3 spans 15 residues. V lost 1 base to trimming and J lost 6 bases, with 13 bases between them. The germline gives CDR1 MNHNS, CDR2 SASEGT.